Below, 7 T cell receptor beta chains from the same sample are listed, as sequenced in a study of T cells in Graves' hyperthyroidism and ophthalmopathy. TCR beta CDR3 regions were amplified from RNA transcripts. A set of HTBI primers served as the primers for a first-round RT-PCR of the TCR CDR3. Via MiXCR, TCRdb re-called the multiplex PCR reads, giving one row per CDR3 protein. The sample yields about 300,000 distinct CDR3 sequences, roughly 19% seen once. Sequenced input: blood. Source of these receptors: a man aged 50-59 years with Graves' ophthalmopathy.

The chain recombines TRBV18 with TRBJ2-6; D remains unclear. V was clipped by 3 bases and J by 0 bases, with 6 bases between them. CDR3 size: 15 residues. CDR1 is KGHSH, CDR2 LQKENI, per germline. The CDR3 here is CASSPTDSGANVLTF. The CDR3, as DNA: TGTGCCAGCTCACCCACTGACTCTGGGGCCAACGTCCTGACTTTC.

At least ten counts were recorded for this clonotype. The chain links TRBV7-9 to TRBJ2-1, with 7 bases matching TRBD1. The CDR3 contains 16 residues. Germline V gene lookup returns CDR1 SEHNR and CDR2 FQNEAQ (reference sequence). J lost 1 base, V lost 1 base, and 4 bases had no gene match. The CDR3 loop reads CASSLGQGWSYNEQFF. In DNA form, the CDR3 reads TGTGCCAGCAGCTTAGGACAGGGATGGTCCTACAATGAGCAGTTCTTC.

The chain has TRBV12-3 or TRBV12-4 and TRBJ2-3, with 8 nucleotides matching TRBD2. V trimming: 7 bases; J trimming: 6 bases; junction bases outside the gene matches: 6. This CDR3 has 13 amino acids. The CDR3 DNA sequence: TGTGCCAGCACAGCGGGAGCGGGCGATACGCAGTATTTT. Amino acid sequence: CASTAGAGDTQYF.

Only one count was recorded for this clonotype. The rearrangement joins TRBV7-8 to TRBJ2-7, with 7 bases matching TRBD2. CDR1 SGHVS and CDR2 FQNEAQ come from the germline V gene. V was clipped by 6 bases and J by 3 bases; unmatched bases: 8. The CDR3 is 14 residues long. The CDR3 sequence is CASSSAGVNYEQYF. CDR3 sequence (DNA): TGTGCCAGCAGTAGCGCGGGGGTGAACTACGAGCAGTACTTC.

This clonotype has a handful of counts. The rearrangement joins TRBV6-5 to TRBJ2-3; unclear D gene. The CDR3 runs to 15 residues. Looked up from germline, CDR1 is MNHEY and CDR2 is SVGAGI. Trimming took 0 bases from V and 6 from J, leaving 13 bases between them. The CDR3 loop reads CASSYSKARSDTQYF. The CDR3 nucleotides read TGTGCCAGCAGTTACTCGAAGGCCCGATCGGATACGCAGTATTTT.

This clonotype was seen only a few times. The chain links TRBV6-5 to TRBJ1-3; D perhaps matches TRBD1 (5 bases). The germline V and J ends were trimmed by 2 bases and 0 bases, with 8 bases remaining between them. Germline V gene lookup returns CDR1 MNHEY and CDR2 SVGAGI. The CDR3 length is 15 residues. The CDR3: CASSYGGISGNTIYF. The DNA of the CDR3 is TGTGCCAGCAGTTACGGGGGGATCTCTGGAAACACCATATATTTT.

This clonotype has ten or more counts. The V call is TRBV12-3 or TRBV12-4, the J call TRBJ1-1; the match to TRBD1 covers 8 bases. The CDR3 is 15 amino acids. Germline trimming cut 5 bases from V and 4 bases from J; bases unmatched to any gene: 9. DNA of the CDR3: TGTGCCAGCAGTCCCACCCATGGACAGGGCACTGAAGCTTTCTTT. This codes for CASSPTHGQGTEAFF.